A selection of T cell receptor beta chains follows, all from one sample in a study of cytomegalovirus exposure and HLA in healthy donors. This table comes from immunoSEQ multiplex PCR, and its TCRdb copy is limited to in-frame clones, with some not included. The sample includes some 150,000 clones, about 76% seen only once; the top ten take approximately 3.8%. The material sequenced was PBMCs. The origin of the receptors is a male donor in good health and CMV-seronegative. Both conserved end residues are part of each CDR3. A D gene is named only where the DNA matches it firmly. Clone size appears in some rows only: once, few, many, or a class for an expanded clone.

cdr3_nt | cdr3_aa | j_call | clone_size | d_call | v_call
TGCAGCGTCTACGACGGACGGAGGTTCGGTGAAGCTTTCTTT | CSVYDGRRFGEAFF | TRBJ1-1 | NA | NA | TRBV29-1
TGTGCCAGCAGCTTTTACAGCTCTGGAAACACCATATATTTT | CASSFYSSGNTIYF | TRBJ1-3 | NA | NA | TRBV5-4
TGTGCCAGCAGCCGGAACACCGGGGAGCTGTTTTTT | CASSRNTGELFF | TRBJ2-2 | NA | NA | TRBV27
TGTGCCAGCAGTTCCAAAGCGGGAGGGCTCCGGGAGCAGTACTTC | CASSSKAGGLREQYF | TRBJ2-7 | NA | TRBD2 | TRBV6-5
TGTGCCAGCAACCGGGACAGCACCAACTATGGCTACACCTTC | CASNRDSTNYGYTF | TRBJ1-2 | NA | TRBD1 | TRBV6-6
TGTGCCAGCAGTTTATCGTCCCTAGCGGAAAGCATCGGGGAGACCCAGTACTTC | CASSLSSLAESIGETQYF | TRBJ2-5 | NA | TRBD2 | TRBV27
TGTGCCAGCAGCTCGGTTTCGAAGACAGGGAGGATCAATGAGCAGTTCTTC | CASSSVSKTGRINEQFF | TRBJ2-1 | NA | NA | TRBV13
TGTGCCACCCTACGGGGAACAACTAATGAAAAACTGTTTTTT | CATLRGTTNEKLFF | TRBJ1-4 | few | NA | TRBV6-1
TGCGCCAGCAAAACCTATGTCACCGAAAACACTGAAGCTTTCTTT | CASKTYVTENTEAFF | TRBJ1-1 | NA | NA | TRBV5-1
TGTGCCAGCAGCCCACCTAGGACAGGTGAAAACACCGGGGAGCTGTTTTTT | CASSPPRTGENTGELFF | TRBJ2-2 | NA | TRBD1 | TRBV11-3
TGCGCCAGCAGCTGGGGTAGCGGGGGGACCTACAATGAGCAGTTCTTC | CASSWGSGGTYNEQFF | TRBJ2-1 | NA | TRBD2 | TRBV5-1
TGTGCCAGCAGTTTAACAGGGGACACCGGGGAGCTGTTTTTT | CASSLTGDTGELFF | TRBJ2-2 | NA | TRBD1 | TRBV28
TGTGCCAGCAGCTTTACCCCGGGGACAGGGTTTTTTAGCTACACCTTC | CASSFTPGTGFFSYTF | TRBJ1-2 | NA | TRBD1 | TRBV11-2
TGTGCCAGCAGTGCCCCGACAGGGGTATGGGCCAAAAACATTCAGTACTTC | CASSAPTGVWAKNIQYF | TRBJ2-4 | NA | TRBD1 | TRBV6-1
TGCGCCAGCAGCCAGGAGGTCGCAGATGTAGATACGCAGTATTTT | CASSQEVADVDTQYF | TRBJ2-3 | NA | NA | TRBV4-1
TGTGCCAGCAGTGAATCCTTCTCTGGGGCCAACGTCCTGACTTTC | CASSESFSGANVLTF | TRBJ2-6 | NA | NA | TRBV25-1
TGTGCCAGCAGCTCCATAGCGGGAGGATACGAGCAGTACTTC | CASSSIAGGYEQYF | TRBJ2-7 | NA | TRBD2 | TRBV7-2
TGTGCCAGCAGTTGGACATCTGGAAACACCATATATTTT | CASSWTSGNTIYF | TRBJ1-3 | NA | NA | TRBV6-5
TGTGCCTGGAGCTCTGTAAATAGCAATCAGCCCCAGCATTTT | CAWSSVNSNQPQHF | TRBJ1-5 | NA | NA | TRBV30
TGTGCCAGCAGCGCAAGCAGGGTTTTTAACTATGGCTACACCTTC | CASSASRVFNYGYTF | TRBJ1-2 | NA | NA | TRBV9
TGTGCCAGCAGCAGCACAGGGGCATTAGGACAGCCCCAGCATTTT | CASSSTGALGQPQHF | TRBJ1-5 | NA | TRBD1 | TRBV7-3
TGTGCCAGCGGAGGCCAAATGAACACTGAAGCTTTCTTT | CASGGQMNTEAFF | TRBJ1-1 | NA | NA | TRBV7-9
TGTGCTAGTGGTCTCGAGACAGTCACTGAAGCTTTCTTT | CASGLETVTEAFF | TRBJ1-1 | NA | NA | TRBV12-5
TGTGCCAGCAGCCCCGGGACTAGCGGGGCGCCGGGCACCGGGGAGCTGTTTTTT | CASSPGTSGAPGTGELFF | TRBJ2-2 | NA | TRBD2 | TRBV7-3
TGTGCCAGCAGCGTAGATGGCGGGGGCACAGATACGCAGTATTTT | CASSVDGGGTDTQYF | TRBJ2-3 | NA | NA | TRBV9
TGTGCCAGCAGCGTAGGGACAGTAGGACAGCCCCAGCATTTT | CASSVGTVGQPQHF | TRBJ1-5 | NA | NA | TRBV9
TGTGCCAGCAGTTACGGAGAGCAAGAGACCCAGTACTTC | CASSYGEQETQYF | TRBJ2-5 | NA | NA | TRBV6-5
TGCAGCGTTGTTGCGGCCGCAGATACGCAGTATTTT | CSVVAAADTQYF | TRBJ2-3 | once | NA | TRBV29-1
TGTGCCAGCAGCTGGGGGGAGGAAGATACGCAGTATTTT | CASSWGEEDTQYF | TRBJ2-3 | NA | NA | TRBV2
TGTGCCAGCAGTTACTCGGCCCTCTACACCGGGGAGCTGTTTTTT | CASSYSALYTGELFF | TRBJ2-2 | NA | NA | TRBV6-5
TGTGCCATCAGTACCCTGGGGGGGAGCGGGGAGACCCAGTACTTC | CAISTLGGSGETQYF | TRBJ2-5 | NA | TRBD2 | TRBV10-3
TGTGCCAGCAGTGAACAGGGCACAGATACGCAGTATTTT | CASSEQGTDTQYF | TRBJ2-3 | NA | NA | TRBV6-4
TGTGCCAGCAGCTTAGGCCTAGCGGGAGCCGATCAGTACTTC | CASSLGLAGADQYF | TRBJ2-7 | NA | TRBD2 | TRBV13
TGTGCCAGCAGCTTAGTCGGGGGGGGACAGGGATTTAACACAGATACGCAGTATTTT | CASSLVGGGQGFNTDTQYF | TRBJ2-3 | NA | NA | TRBV7-2
TGTGCCAGCAGTGAAGCAGCGGGAGGGTCCTACGAGCAGTACTTC | CASSEAAGGSYEQYF | TRBJ2-7 | few | TRBD2 | TRBV6-4
TGTGCCAGCAGTCCCCCAGGGAACACTGAAGCTTTCTTT | CASSPPGNTEAFF | TRBJ1-1 | NA | NA | TRBV7-2
TGTGCCTGCACAGGGGGCCGAGTTTACACTGAAGCTTTCTTT | CACTGGRVYTEAFF | TRBJ1-1 | NA | TRBD1 | TRBV30
TGTGCCAGCAGCTTGCCTAGCACAGATACGCAGTATTTT | CASSLPSTDTQYF | TRBJ2-3 | NA | NA | TRBV5-4
TGTGCTAGTGGTTTGTCGCAGCAGGGGGCACGGACCTTC | CASGLSQQGARTF | TRBJ1-2 | few | TRBD1 | TRBV12-5
TGTGCCAGCTCACAGGGACAGGTAGCGTATGGCTACACCTTC | CASSQGQVAYGYTF | TRBJ1-2 | few | TRBD1 | TRBV18